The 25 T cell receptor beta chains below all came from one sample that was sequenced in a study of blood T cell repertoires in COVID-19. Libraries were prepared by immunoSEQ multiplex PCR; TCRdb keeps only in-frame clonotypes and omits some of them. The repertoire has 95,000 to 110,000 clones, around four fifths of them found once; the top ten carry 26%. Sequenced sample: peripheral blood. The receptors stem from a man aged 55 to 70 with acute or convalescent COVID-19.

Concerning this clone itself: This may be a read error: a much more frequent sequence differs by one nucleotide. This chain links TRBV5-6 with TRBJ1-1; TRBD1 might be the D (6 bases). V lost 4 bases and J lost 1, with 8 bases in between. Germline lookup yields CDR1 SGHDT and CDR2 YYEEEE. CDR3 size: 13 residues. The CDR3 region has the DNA TGTGCCAGCAGCCGGGACAAGAACACTGAAGCTTTCTTT. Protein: CASSRDKNTEAFF.

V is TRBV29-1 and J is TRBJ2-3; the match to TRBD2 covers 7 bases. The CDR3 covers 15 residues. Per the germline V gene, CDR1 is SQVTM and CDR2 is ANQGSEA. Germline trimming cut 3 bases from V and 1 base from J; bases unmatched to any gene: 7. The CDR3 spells CSVDGGGLRTDTQYF. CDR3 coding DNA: TGCAGCGTTGATGGGGGGGGACTCCGCACAGATACGCAGTATTTT.

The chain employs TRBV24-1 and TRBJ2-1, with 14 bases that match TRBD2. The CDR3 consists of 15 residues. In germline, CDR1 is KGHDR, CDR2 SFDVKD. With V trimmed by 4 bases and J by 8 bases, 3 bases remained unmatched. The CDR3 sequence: CATSETTSGRDEQFF. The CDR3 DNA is TGTGCCACCAGTGAAACGACTAGCGGGAGGGATGAGCAGTTCTTC.

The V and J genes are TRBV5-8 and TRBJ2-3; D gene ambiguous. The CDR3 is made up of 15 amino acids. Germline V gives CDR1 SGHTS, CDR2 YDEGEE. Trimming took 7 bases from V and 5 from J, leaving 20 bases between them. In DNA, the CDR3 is TGTGCCAGCCCCCCCCCGGGTCTGACGGTAGATACGCAGTATTTT. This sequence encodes CASPPPGLTVDTQYF.

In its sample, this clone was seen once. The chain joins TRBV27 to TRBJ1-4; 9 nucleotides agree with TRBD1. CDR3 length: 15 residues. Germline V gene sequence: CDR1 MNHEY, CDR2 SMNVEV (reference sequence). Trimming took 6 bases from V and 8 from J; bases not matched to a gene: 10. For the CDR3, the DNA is TGTGCCAGCAGAAAACAGGGGGCGCGGGCCGAAAAACTGTTTTTT. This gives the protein CASRKQGARAEKLFF.

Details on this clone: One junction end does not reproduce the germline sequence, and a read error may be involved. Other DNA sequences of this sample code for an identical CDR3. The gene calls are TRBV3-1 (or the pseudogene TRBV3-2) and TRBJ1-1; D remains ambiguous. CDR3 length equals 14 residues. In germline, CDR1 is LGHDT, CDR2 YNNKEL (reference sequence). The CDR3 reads CASSPTVLNTEAFF. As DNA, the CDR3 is TGTGCCAGTAGCCCAACAGTATTGAACACTGAAGCTTTCTTT.

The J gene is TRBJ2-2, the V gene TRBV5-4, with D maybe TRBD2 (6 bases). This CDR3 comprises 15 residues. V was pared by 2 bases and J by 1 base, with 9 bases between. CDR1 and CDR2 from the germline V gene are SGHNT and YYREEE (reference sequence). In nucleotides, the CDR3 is TGTGCCAGCAGCTTCGGGGGAGGGAACACCGGGGAGCTGTTTTTT. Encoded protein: CASSFGGGNTGELFF.

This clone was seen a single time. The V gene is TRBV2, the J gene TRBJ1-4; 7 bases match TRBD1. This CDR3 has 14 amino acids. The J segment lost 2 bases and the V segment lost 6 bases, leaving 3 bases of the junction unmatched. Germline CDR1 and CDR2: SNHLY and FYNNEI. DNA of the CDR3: TGTGCCAGCAGGATACAGGGGACTAATGAAAAACTGTTTTTT. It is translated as CASRIQGTNEKLFF.

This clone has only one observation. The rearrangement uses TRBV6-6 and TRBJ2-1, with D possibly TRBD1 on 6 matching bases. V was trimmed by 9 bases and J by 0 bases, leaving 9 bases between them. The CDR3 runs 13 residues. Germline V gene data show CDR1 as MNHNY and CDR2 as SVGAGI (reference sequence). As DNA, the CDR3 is TGTGCCAGTACAGGGAGCTCCTACAATGAGCAGTTCTTC. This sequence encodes CASTGSSYNEQFF.

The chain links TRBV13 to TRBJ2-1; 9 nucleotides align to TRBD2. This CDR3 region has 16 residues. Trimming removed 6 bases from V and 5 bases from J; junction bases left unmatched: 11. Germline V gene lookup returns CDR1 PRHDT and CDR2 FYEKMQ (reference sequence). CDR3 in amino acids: CASSYVWREGNNEQFF. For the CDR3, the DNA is TGTGCCAGCAGTTATGTTTGGCGGGAGGGGAACAATGAGCAGTTCTTC.

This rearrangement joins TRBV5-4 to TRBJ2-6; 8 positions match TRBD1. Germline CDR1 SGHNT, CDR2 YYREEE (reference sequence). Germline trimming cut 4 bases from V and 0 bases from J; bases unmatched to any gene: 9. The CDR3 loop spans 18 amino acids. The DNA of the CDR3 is TGTGCCAGCAGCCGCACAGGGGGTATTAGCTCTGGGGCCAACGTCCTGACTTTC. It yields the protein CASSRTGGISSGANVLTF.

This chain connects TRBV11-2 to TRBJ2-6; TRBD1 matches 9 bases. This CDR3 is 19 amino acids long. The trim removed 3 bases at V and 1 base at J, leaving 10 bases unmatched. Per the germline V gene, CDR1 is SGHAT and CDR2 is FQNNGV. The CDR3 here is CASSFAGTGSLSGANVLTF. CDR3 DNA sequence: TGTGCCAGCAGCTTCGCCGGGACAGGGTCATTGTCTGGGGCCAACGTCCTGACTTTC.

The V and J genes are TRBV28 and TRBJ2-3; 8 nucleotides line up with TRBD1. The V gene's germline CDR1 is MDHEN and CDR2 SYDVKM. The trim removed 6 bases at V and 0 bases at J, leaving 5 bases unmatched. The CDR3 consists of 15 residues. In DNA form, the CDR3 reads TGTGCCAGCAGCCGACAGGGGACTAGCACAGATACGCAGTATTTT. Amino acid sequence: CASSRQGTSTDTQYF. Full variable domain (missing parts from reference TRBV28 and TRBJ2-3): DVKVTQSSRYLVKRTGEKVFLECVQDMDHENMFWYRQDPGLGLRLIYFSYDVKMKEKGDIPEGYSVSREKKERFSLILESASTNQTSMYLCASSRQGTSTDTQYFGPGTRLTVL.

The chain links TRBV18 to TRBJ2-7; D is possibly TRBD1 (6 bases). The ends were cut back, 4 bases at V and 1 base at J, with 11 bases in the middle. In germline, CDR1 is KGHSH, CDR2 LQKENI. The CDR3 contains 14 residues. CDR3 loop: CASSLRDKSYEQYF. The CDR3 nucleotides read TGTGCCAGCTCACTAAGGGACAAATCCTACGAGCAGTACTTC.

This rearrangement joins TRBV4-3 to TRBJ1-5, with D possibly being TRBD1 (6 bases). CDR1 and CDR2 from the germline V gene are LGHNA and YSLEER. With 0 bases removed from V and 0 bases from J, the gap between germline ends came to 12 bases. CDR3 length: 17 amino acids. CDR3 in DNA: TGCGCCAGCAGCCAAGACGTTGGGGGCTATAGCAATCAGCCCCAGCATTTT. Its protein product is CASSQDVGGYSNQPQHF.

The CDR3 is CASSLGQLYGYTF. The CDR3 DNA reads TGTGCCAGCTCTCTCGGACAGCTCTATGGCTACACCTTC. The V call is TRBV18, the J call TRBJ1-2; D perhaps matches TRBD1 (6 bases). V dropped 6 bases and J dropped 4 bases, with 12 bases sitting between them. This CDR3 spans 13 amino acids. Germline CDR1 KGHSH, CDR2 LQKENI.

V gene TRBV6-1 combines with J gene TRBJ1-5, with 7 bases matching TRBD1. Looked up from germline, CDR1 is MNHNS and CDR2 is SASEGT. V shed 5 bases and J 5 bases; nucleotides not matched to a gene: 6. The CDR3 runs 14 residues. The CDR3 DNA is TGTGCCAGCAGTTATCAGACAGGGTATCAGCCCCAGCATTTT. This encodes CASSYQTGYQPQHF.

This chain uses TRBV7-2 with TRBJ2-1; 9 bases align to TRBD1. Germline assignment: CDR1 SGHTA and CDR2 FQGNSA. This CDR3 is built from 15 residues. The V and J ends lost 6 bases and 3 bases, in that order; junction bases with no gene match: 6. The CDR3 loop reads CASSATGGFYNEQFF. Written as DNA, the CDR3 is TGTGCCAGCAGTGCGACAGGGGGTTTCTACAATGAGCAGTTCTTC.

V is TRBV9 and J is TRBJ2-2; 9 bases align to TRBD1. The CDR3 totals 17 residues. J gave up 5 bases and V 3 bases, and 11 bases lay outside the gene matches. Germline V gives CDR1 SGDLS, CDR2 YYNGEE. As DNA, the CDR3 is TGTGCCAGCAGCGGACGGACAGGGGCCGCCCTTACCGGGGAGCTGTTTTTT. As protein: CASSGRTGAALTGELFF.

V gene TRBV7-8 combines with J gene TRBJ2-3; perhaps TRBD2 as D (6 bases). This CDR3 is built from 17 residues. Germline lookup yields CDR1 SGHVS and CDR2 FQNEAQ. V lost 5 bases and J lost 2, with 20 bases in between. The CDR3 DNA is TGTGCCAGCAGCGAGGCCCCCCCGGGACTCTACACAGATACGCAGTATTTT. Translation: CASSEAPPGLYTDTQYF.

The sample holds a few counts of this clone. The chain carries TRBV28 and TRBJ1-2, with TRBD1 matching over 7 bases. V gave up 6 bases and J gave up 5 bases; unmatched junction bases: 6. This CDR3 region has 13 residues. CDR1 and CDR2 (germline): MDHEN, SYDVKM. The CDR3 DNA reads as TGTGCCAGCAGAAGACAGGGCGGGTATGGCTACACCTTC. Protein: CASRRQGGYGYTF.

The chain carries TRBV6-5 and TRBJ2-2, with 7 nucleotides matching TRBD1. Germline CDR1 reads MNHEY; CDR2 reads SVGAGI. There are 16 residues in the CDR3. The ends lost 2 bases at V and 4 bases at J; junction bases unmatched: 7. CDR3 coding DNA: TGTGCCAGCAGTTACCCTTCGGGACAGATCACCGGGGAGCTGTTTTTT. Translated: CASSYPSGQITGELFF.

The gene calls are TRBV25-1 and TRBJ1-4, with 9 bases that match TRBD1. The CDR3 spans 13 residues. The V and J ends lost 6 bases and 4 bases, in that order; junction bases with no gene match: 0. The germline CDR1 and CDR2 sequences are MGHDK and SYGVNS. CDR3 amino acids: CASRTGGNEKLFF. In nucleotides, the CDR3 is TGTGCCAGCAGGACAGGGGGTAATGAAAAACTGTTTTTT. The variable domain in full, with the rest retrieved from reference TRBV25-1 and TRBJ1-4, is EADIYQTPRYLVIGTGKKITLECSQTMGHDKMYWYQQDPGMELHLIHYSYGVNSTEKGDLSSESTVSRIRTEHFPLTLESARPSHTSQYLCASRTGGNEKLFFGSGTQLSVL.

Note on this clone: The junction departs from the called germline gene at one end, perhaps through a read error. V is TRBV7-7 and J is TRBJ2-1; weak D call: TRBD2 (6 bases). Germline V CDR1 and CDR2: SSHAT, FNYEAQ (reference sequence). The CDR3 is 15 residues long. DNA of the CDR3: TGTGCTAGCAGCCCTAGCGCGAGCTCCTACAATGAGCAGTTCTTC. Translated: CASSPSASSYNEQFF.

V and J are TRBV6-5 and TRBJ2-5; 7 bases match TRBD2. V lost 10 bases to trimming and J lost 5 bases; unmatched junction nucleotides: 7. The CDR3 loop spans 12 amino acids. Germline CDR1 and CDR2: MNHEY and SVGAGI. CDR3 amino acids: CATMSSGETQYF. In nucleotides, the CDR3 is TGTGCCACCATGAGTAGCGGGGAGACCCAGTACTTC.